Sequencing of this T cell receptor (beta chain) was carried out in a study of CD8 T cells in Susac syndrome. TCR beta sequencing covered blood CD8+ and CD4+ T cells. The CDR3 length is 15 residues. The germline gives CDR1 LNHDA, CDR2 SQIVND (reference sequence). The germline V and J ends were trimmed by 5 bases and 0 bases, with 8 bases remaining between them. With random hexamers, reverse transcription was performed on roughly 0.5 to 1 ug of RNA. MiXCR, applied by TCRdb to the immunoSEQ multiplex PCR reads, yields one record per CDR3 protein. This sample carries roughly 150,000 distinct CDR3 sequences, 94% of them seen once, and the ten largest clones take roughly 0.21%.

Material: CD8+ T cells from PBMCs. The origin of this receptor is a human donor with multiple sclerosis. The J gene is TRBJ2-6, the V gene TRBV19; no clear D. In nucleotides, the CDR3 is TGTGCCAGTAGTCTCGGAGACTCTGGGGCCAACGTCCTGACTTTC. It encodes CASSLGDSGANVLTF.